The present entry profiles one T cell receptor beta chain with its context. These data belong to a study of blood T cell repertoires in COVID-19. As for the study in general: From the United States, Italy and Spain came samples of acute and convalescent COVID-19. PBMCs, B-cell-depleted T cells, or T cells were the source of the cDNA or gDNA that made up the material.

In the original processing: Quantification of nucleated cells was approximated via reference gene primer amplification. TCRdb keeps only in-frame clones here, not all; method: immunoSEQ multiplex PCR. From that table come the V and J calls and clone size; the DNA was used to work out D and trimming. Of around 100,000 clones listed, 80% to 90% are singletons. The germline V gene has CDR1 SGHDT and CDR2 YYEEEE. V was trimmed by 4 bases and J by 6 bases, leaving 11 bases between them. The CDR3 is 12 residues long. The sequencing sample was made of peripheral blood. J is TRBJ2-7 and V is TRBV5-6; D uncertain. This receptor was obtained from a man aged 50 to 60 with acute or convalescent COVID-19. The DNA for the CDR3 is TGTGCCAGCAGCCCTGGAGAGCGCGAGCAGTACTTC. Protein sequence: CASSPGEREQYF.